This T cell receptor beta chain was sequenced in a study of response to subunit inactivated influenza vaccine. A single record per CDR3 protein comes from TCRdb applying MiXCR to the RT-PCR reads. The sample holds about 190,000 distinct CDR3 sequences, roughly 14% seen once. V dropped 7 bases and J dropped 4 bases, with 20 bases sitting between them. Germline CDR1 reads SGHRS; CDR2 reads YFSETQ. The CDR3 totals 15 residues. This clonotype was seen at least ten times. V gene TRBV5-1 combines with J gene TRBJ1-2; a possible D gene is TRBD1 (6 bases). The sample in question was CD8+ T cells sorted from PBMCs, obtained 5 to 6 days after vaccination. This TCR was recovered from a man in his fifties who received an inactivated influenza vaccine. Here the CDR3 DNA reads TGCGCCAGCCAAACCGACCCGGGGGCTTTCTATGGCTACACCTTC. Translated: CASQTDPGAFYGYTF.